Described below is a single TCR beta chain sequence and its context. What it binds is unknown. In germline, CDR1 is LNHDA, CDR2 SQIVND (reference sequence). This CDR3 is 13 amino acids long. Deletions cut 6 bases from V and 6 bases from J, with 13 bases between. TCRdb keeps only in-frame clones here, not all; method: immunoSEQ multiplex PCR. The data contain tens of thousands of clones, 89% of them singletons. The sample comes from a study of graft-versus-host responses after intestinal transplantation. The TCR sequence derives from a human donor who was the organ donor for an intestinal transplant. The source material was unstimulated CD4+ T cells sorted from spleen or lymph node cells, sampled before transplant. This chain links TRBV19 with TRBJ2-3, with D unresolved. Written as DNA, the CDR3 is TGTGCCAGTAGAGAAAACTCAGCGGATACGCAGTATTTT. Residues: CASRENSADTQYF.